This paragraph reports one T cell receptor beta chain. This clonotype was picked up a small number of times. Its recognized antigen is unknown. Per-base quality was not reported, and no clone a single base away is much larger than it. This sample is part of a study of human T cells and chemical hapten exposure (dated by TCRdb to 2020 to 2022). Background for the entire study: For sensitization, 2% DPC in acetone was applied to a roughly 2 cm by roughly 2 cm area of upper inner arm skin. Weekly therapeutic DPC doses were additionally applied to the scalp of patients throughout the approximately 25-week study period. Patch testing on the upper back used Finn chambers containing 0.01% DPC, with scoring done after 6 days according to International Contact Dermatitis Research Group standards. The patient cohort, mostly female, included alopecia areata with under or over 50% scalp involvement, alopecia totalis and alopecia universalis. Libraries were combined into a pool for sequencing, and differences in TCR yield between samples came mainly from small differences in library volumes within the pool. The study tracked peripheral blood TCR repertoire changes in vivo during primary and secondary sensitization to the hapten diphenylcyclopropenone (DPC) in alopecia patients. Blood was sampled from patients pre-sensitization (week 0) and at 2, 6 and about 24 weeks after DPC sensitization. For TCR sequencing, blood came from approximately 29 alopecia patients at anywhere from one to four time points (pre-sensitization, 2, 6 and 24 weeks). On the study overall, not on this receptor specifically: Patch test score correlated positively with the number of PT1 expanded TCRs, reaching significance at thresholds 8, 16 and 32 but not at 4. Repeated subsampling changed both the strength of the expansion versus patch-test correlation and the threshold at which the correlation became significant. No change with DPC sensitization was found in the number of TCRs above 1 in 1000 frequency, and no evidence of global repertoire structure alterations was found. Because every patient had alopecia, a presumed autoimmune disease, the patients' immune response might differ from that of healthy individuals. Compared with pre-sensitization or healthy control sets, expanded TCRs formed significantly more large CDR3 similarity clusters, which is consistent with antigen-driven responses.

In the paper's terms, the time point label means: patch test 3, about 24 weeks after DPC sensitization. This sample's treatment or condition label indicates: therapeutic diphenylcyclopropenone sensitization with weekly scalp DPC. At each patch-test visit, blood was drawn before the patch test was applied. Patients were considered eligible if aged 18 to 70, diagnosed with alopecia and deemed suitable for DPC therapy, and patients were excluded if pregnant. Total RNA was extracted from unfractionated whole blood that had been collected in Tempus Blood RNA tubes. The germline V gene (reference sequence) gives CDR1 as DFQATT and CDR2 as SNEGSKA. The CDR3 contains 17 residues, cysteine and phenylalanine counted. Only the CDR3 region is kept as DNA, spanning 51 bases read in frame from base 1. Between the V and J ends, shortened by 0 bases and 2 bases respectively, the junction contains 20 bases. Libraries came from RACE. Sequencing relied on a NextSeq 500. Library preparation attached unique molecular identifiers to individual cDNA molecules for quantitative, reproducible TCR counting. Both TCR alpha and TCR beta chains were sequenced from each blood RNA sample. On the authors' methods: The median number of TCRs per sample was 95,638, ranging from roughly 20,000 to 700,000. The Decombinator software suite was used to annotate V, J and CDR3 in the TCR reads. For the PS versus PT1 abundance plots, all samples were subsampled to the same number of TCRs (28,000). Expanded TCRs were defined as absent before sensitization and observed at least eight times at the 2-week time point. TCRdb redid the processing of the public reads, applying fastp at Q25 and MiXCR, and retained in-frame beta chains. Each record represents a unique CDR3 protein, reported with the most common genes and DNA among its rows. None of the V and J calls come from the authors' own analysis; TCRdb made them. This sample gives about 160,000 distinct CDR3 sequences in total; roughly 26% of them show up just once. The biggest ten clones account for 2.1% of the sample.

The TCR comes from a woman between 18 and 29 years old with alopecia areata. Some clones in this sample may be carry-over from other donors' samples. The chain employs TRBV20-1 and TRBJ2-7; TRBD1 might be the D gene, on 6 matching bases. The source was whole blood, collected in connection with sensitization to the hapten diphenylcyclopropenone (DPC). The nucleotides are TGCAGTGCTAGAGACCGATTGGGGGCAGGGGAGACCTACGAGCAGTACTTC. Its coded protein is CSARDRLGAGETYEQYF.